The T cell receptor beta chain described here comes from a study of blood T cell repertoires in COVID-19. Across the whole study: Sites in the United States, Italy and Spain provided acute and convalescent COVID-19 samples.

A note on this clone: This sequence may be a read error, since a much larger clone differs from it by one base.

Seattle cases were enrolled at active infection and followed longitudinally. The V gene's germline CDR1 is SGHTA and CDR2 FQGNSA. The ends lost 5 bases at V and 3 bases at J; junction bases unmatched: 17. There are 19 residues in the CDR3. In the source study's methods: Using reference gene primer amplification, nucleated cell counts were estimated. Assay: immunoSEQ multiplex PCR; the TCRdb copy retains only in-frame clones and omits some. D and trimming come from the DNA, and the V and J calls and clone size come from that table. The table has 220,000 or so clones, 86% seen once. The sequence derives from a woman in her forties or fifties with COVID-19, enrolled during active disease. The V gene is TRBV7-2, the J gene TRBJ2-7; 12 nucleotides match TRBD2. Sequenced: peripheral blood. This CDR3 is CASSPRGLAGGCGDYEQYF. CDR3 nucleotides: TGTGCCAGCAGCCCCAGGGGGCTAGCGGGGGGGTGCGGGGACTACGAGCAGTACTTC.